This TCR beta chain was found in a study of T-cell reconstitution after alpha-beta-depleted transplantation in children. V was pared by 5 bases and J by 5 bases, with 9 bases between. Looked up from germline, CDR1 is SQVTM and CDR2 is ANQGSEA. The CDR3 loop spans 12 amino acids. Study outcomes and limitations: Several hundred expanded graft clones reportedly supplied alpha-beta T cells about two months after transplant.

A TCRbeta library incorporating unique molecular identifiers was prepared. TCRdb processed the PCR reads anew with MiXCR; each CDR3 protein has one entry. The sample lists under 150,000 distinct CDR3 sequences; roughly 10% were seen once. About this clonotype: Its antigen is unknown.

The sequence was collected from a girl less than two years old who had a stem cell transplant for combined immunodeficiency, so the T cells may come from the graft donor. V and J are TRBV29-1 and TRBJ2-2, with D maybe TRBD1 (6 bases). This specimen was PBMCs, mostly from graft donor cells, taken 180 days after TCRalphabeta/CD19-depleted stem cell transplant. The CDR3 protein is CSVPGVTGELFF. The CDR3 DNA reads as TGCAGCGTTCCAGGGGTGACCGGGGAGCTGTTTTTT.